This T cell receptor (beta chain) was recorded in a study of cytomegalovirus exposure and HLA in healthy donors. A multiplex PCR was run with 60 Vbeta primers and 13 Jbeta primers. Assay used: immunoSEQ multiplex PCR; TCRdb lists only in-frame clones, some missing. In the table there are about 150,000 clones, about 74% of which are singletons. The receptor comes from a man aged 40-49 years in good health and CMV-seropositive. Sequenced sample: PBMCs.

The CDR3 sequence is CASSLGGQPQHF. CDR3 nucleotides: TGTGCCAGCAGCTTAGGCGGTCAGCCCCAGCATTTT. The rearrangement links TRBV13 to TRBJ1-5, with no clear D. From germline, CDR1 is PRHDT and CDR2 FYEKMQ (reference sequence). CDR3 length: 12 amino acids. V was clipped by 0 bases and J by 6 bases, with 3 bases between them.